A selection of T cell receptor beta chains follows, all from one sample in a study of T cells of healthy individuals. Using its own MiXCR run on the 5' RACE reads, TCRdb lists one record per CDR3 protein. This sample has around 100,000 distinct CDR3 sequences; around 17% occur once, and the top ten carry about 6%. These receptor sequences come from a human donor in good health. Each CDR3 is given with its conserved first and last residue. The D gene is left open where the match is weak. Clone size is shown for a subset of rows, as once, few, many or a class of expanded clone.

size	V	D	J	CDR3	DNA
many	TRBV5-1	-	TRBJ2-3	CASSSFTDTQYF	TGCGCCAGCAGCTCATTCACAGATACGCAGTATTTT
few	TRBV7-2	TRBD1	TRBJ1-1	CASSFLGTGNTEAFF	TGTGCCAGCAGCTTTCTCGGGACAGGGAACACTGAAGCTTTCTTT
many	TRBV2	-	TRBJ2-3	CASSEGDTQYF	TGTGCCAGCAGTGAGGGGGATACGCAGTATTTT
few	TRBV5-1	-	TRBJ1-1	CASRDDRTEAFF	TGCGCCAGCAGGGATGACAGGACTGAAGCTTTCTTT
-	TRBV21-1	-	TRBJ1-1	CASSFYRGNAEAFF	TGTGCCAGCAGCTTTTACAGGGGGAACGCTGAAGCTTTCTTT
-	TRBV7-2	TRBD1	TRBJ2-6	CASSLRGQASGANVLTF	TGTGCCAGCAGCTTAAGGGGACAGGCCTCTGGGGCCAACGTCCTGACTTTC
-	TRBV25-1	-	TRBJ2-2	CASKGGDYTGELFF	TGTGCCAGCAAAGGAGGGGATTACACCGGGGAGCTGTTTTTT
few	TRBV11-1	TRBD2	TRBJ2-2	CASSSWLAGRGTGELFF	TGTGCCAGCAGCTCCTGGCTAGCGGGGCGAGGGACCGGGGAGCTGTTTTTT
-	TRBV10-3	TRBD1	TRBJ2-7	CAISGRDRGTYEQYF	TGTGCCATCAGTGGTCGGGACAGGGGAACCTACGAGCAGTACTTC
many	TRBV12-3/TRBV12-4	-	TRBJ2-7	CASSLGGRDNEQYF	TGTGCCAGCAGTTTAGGGGGACGGGATAACGAGCAGTACTTC
few	TRBV14	-	TRBJ2-2	CASSQDYGGSYTGELFF	TGTGCCAGCAGCCAAGATTACGGCGGTTCTTACACCGGGGAGCTGTTTTTT
few	TRBV3-1	-	TRBJ2-1	CASSPRPVRGSSYNEQFF	TGTGCCAGCAGCCCGCGCCCCGTTCGGGGGAGCTCCTACAATGAGCAGTTCTTC
-	TRBV5-1	-	TRBJ2-5	CASSPRPVSAAEETQYF	TGCGCCAGCAGCCCGAGACCCGTGTCAGCGGCGGAAGAGACCCAGTACTTC
-	TRBV20-1	TRBD1	TRBJ2-7	CSANRDREGEQYF	TGCAGTGCAAACCGGGACAGGGAGGGCGAGCAGTACTTC
-	TRBV7-9	TRBD1	TRBJ1-1	CASSFRDRVTEAFF	TGTGCCAGCAGCTTCCGGGACAGGGTCACTGAAGCTTTCTTT
few	TRBV6-2/TRBV6-3	TRBD1	TRBJ2-6	CASGTAGANVLTF	TGTGCCAGCGGGACAGCTGGGGCCAACGTCCTGACTTTC
many	TRBV20-1	-	TRBJ1-1	CSARDRTSNTEAFF	TGCAGTGCTAGAGATCGTACGAGTAACACTGAAGCTTTCTTT
many	TRBV12-3/TRBV12-4	-	TRBJ1-1	CASSYRREMNTEAFF	TGTGCCAGCAGTTACCGTAGAGAGATGAACACTGAAGCTTTCTTT
-	TRBV4-1	-	TRBJ2-5	CASSQETGLRGETQYF	TGCGCCAGCAGCCAAGAGACAGGACTTAGGGGAGAGACCCAGTACTTC
few	TRBV19	-	TRBJ1-5	CASTPVGAYQPQHF	TGTGCCAGTACCCCCGTCGGGGCTTATCAGCCCCAGCATTTT
few	TRBV7-9	TRBD1	TRBJ1-2	CASSSTPGQGVRYTF	TGTGCCAGCAGCTCGACCCCCGGACAGGGCGTTCGCTACACCTTC
few	TRBV5-1	-	TRBJ2-7	CASSLDGHEQYF	TGCGCCAGCAGCTTGGACGGTCACGAGCAGTACTTC
-	TRBV3-1	-	TRBJ2-1	CASSRDISSYNEQFF	TGTGCCAGCAGCCGGGACATCAGCTCCTACAATGAGCAGTTCTTC
many	TRBV18	-	TRBJ1-5	CASSPPGLGNQPQHF	TGTGCCAGCTCACCACCGGGGTTGGGCAATCAGCCCCAGCATTTT
many	TRBV21-1	-	TRBJ1-3	CASSRGGDLGNTIYF	TGTGCCAGCAGCAGGGGAGGGGATCTTGGAAACACCATATATTTT
many	TRBV29-1	TRBD2	TRBJ2-1	CSVAAGSSSGRGNEQFF	TGCAGCGTTGCGGCTGGATCCTCTAGCGGGAGAGGCAATGAGCAGTTCTTC
many	TRBV2	-	TRBJ2-5	CASRDLQETQYF	TGTGCCAGCAGGGATCTCCAAGAGACCCAGTACTTC
-	TRBV7-9	-	TRBJ2-7	CASSSGAGQYF	TGTGCCAGCAGCTCCGGCGCCGGGCAGTACTTC
few	TRBV2	TRBD1	TRBJ2-2	CASVDRSTGELFF	TGTGCCAGCGTGGACAGGAGCACCGGGGAGCTGTTTTTT
-	TRBV28	TRBD1	TRBJ2-7	CASSFQPGGVIYEQYF	TGTGCCAGCAGTTTCCAACCAGGGGGCGTTATTTACGAGCAGTACTTC
many	TRBV4-3	TRBD2	TRBJ2-3	CASSQSPSGGGPDTQYF	TGCGCCAGCAGCCAAAGCCCTAGCGGGGGGGGACCAGATACGCAGTATTTT
-	TRBV7-2	-	TRBJ1-5	CASSLTLVNQPQHF	TGTGCCAGCAGCTTAACGCTCGTCAATCAGCCCCAGCATTTT
many	TRBV25-1	-	TRBJ2-7	CASTAGHEQYF	TGTGCCAGCACCGCTGGACACGAGCAGTACTTC
many	TRBV12-3/TRBV12-4	-	TRBJ1-5	CARANSNQPQHF	TGTGCCAGAGCGAACAGTAATCAGCCCCAGCATTTT